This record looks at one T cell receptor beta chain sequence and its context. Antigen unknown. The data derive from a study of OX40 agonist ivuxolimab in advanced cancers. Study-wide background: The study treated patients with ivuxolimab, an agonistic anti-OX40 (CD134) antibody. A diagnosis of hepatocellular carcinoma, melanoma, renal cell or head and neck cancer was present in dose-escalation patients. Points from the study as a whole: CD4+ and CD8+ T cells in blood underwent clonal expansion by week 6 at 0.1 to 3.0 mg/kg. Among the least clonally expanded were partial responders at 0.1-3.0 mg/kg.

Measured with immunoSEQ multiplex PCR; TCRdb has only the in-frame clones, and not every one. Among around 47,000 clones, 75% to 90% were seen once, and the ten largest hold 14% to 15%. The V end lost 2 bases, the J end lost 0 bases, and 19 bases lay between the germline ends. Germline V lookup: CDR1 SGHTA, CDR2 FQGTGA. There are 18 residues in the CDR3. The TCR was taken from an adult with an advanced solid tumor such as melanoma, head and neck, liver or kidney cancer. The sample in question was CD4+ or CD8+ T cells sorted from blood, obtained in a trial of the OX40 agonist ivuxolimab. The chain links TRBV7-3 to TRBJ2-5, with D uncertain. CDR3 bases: TGTGCCAGCAGCTTACGGCAGAACGTTCTCCAAAACCAAGAGACCCAGTACTTC. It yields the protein CASSLRQNVLQNQETQYF.